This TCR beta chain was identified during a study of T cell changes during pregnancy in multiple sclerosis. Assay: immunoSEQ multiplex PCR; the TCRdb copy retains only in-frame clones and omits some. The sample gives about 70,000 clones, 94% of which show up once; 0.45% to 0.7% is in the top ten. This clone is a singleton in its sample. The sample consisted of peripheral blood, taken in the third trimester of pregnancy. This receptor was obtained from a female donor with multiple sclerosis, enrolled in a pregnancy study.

The CDR3 DNA follows: TGTGCCAGCAGCGCGACAGGGAATTTAGACACTGAAGCTTTCTTT. Its translation is CASSATGNLDTEAFF. This chain links TRBV9 with TRBJ1-1, with 7 positions matching TRBD1. This CDR3 region has 15 residues. V lost 3 bases, J lost 3 bases, and 8 bases stayed unmatched. Germline values: CDR1 SGDLS, CDR2 YYNGEE.